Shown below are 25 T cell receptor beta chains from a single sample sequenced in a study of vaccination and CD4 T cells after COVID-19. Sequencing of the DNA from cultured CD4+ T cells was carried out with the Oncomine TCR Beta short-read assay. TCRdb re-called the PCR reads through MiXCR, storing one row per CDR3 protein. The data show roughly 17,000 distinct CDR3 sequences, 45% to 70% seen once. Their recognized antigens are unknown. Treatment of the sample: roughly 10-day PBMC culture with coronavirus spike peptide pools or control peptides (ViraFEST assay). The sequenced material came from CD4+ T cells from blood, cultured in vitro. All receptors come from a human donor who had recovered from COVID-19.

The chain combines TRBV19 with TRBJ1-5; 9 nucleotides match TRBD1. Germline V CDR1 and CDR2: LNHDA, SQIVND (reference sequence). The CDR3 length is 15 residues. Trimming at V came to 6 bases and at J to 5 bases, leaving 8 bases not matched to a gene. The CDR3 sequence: CASSFGTGTHQPQHF. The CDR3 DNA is TGTGCCAGTAGCTTCGGGACAGGGACCCATCAGCCCCAGCATTTT. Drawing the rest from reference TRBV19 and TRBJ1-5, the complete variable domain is DGGITQSPKYLFRKEGQNVTLSCEQNLNHDAMYWYRQDPGQGLRLIYYSQIVNDFQKGDIAEGYSVSREKKESFPLTVTSAQKNPTAFYLCASSFGTGTHQPQHFGDGTRLSIL.

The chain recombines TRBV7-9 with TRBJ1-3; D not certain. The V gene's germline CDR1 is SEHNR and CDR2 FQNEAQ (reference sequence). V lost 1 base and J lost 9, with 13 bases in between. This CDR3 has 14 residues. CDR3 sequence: CASSLGEAVGTIYF. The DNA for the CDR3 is TGTGCCAGCAGCTTAGGGGAGGCGGTAGGCACCATATATTTT.

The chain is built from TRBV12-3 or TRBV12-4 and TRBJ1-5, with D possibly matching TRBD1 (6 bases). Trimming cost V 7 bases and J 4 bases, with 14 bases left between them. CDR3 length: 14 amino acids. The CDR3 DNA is TGTGCCAGCACCATCGGGACACCTAATCAGCCCCAGCATTTT. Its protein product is CASTIGTPNQPQHF.

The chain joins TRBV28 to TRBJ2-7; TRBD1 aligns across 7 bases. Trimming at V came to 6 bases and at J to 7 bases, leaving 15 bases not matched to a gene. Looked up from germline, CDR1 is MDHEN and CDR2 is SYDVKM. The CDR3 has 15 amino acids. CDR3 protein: CASSLIQQGWKEQYF. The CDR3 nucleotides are TGTGCCAGCAGCCTCATTCAACAGGGGTGGAAGGAGCAGTACTTC.

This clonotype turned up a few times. CDR3 nucleotides: TGCAGTGCTAGAGATCGGAACTCTTACACCGGGGAGCTGTTTTTT. Translated, it gives CSARDRNSYTGELFF. V and J are TRBV20-1 and TRBJ2-2, with D uncertain. This CDR3 comprises 15 residues. V was clipped by 0 bases and J by 3 bases, with 11 bases between them. CDR1 is DFQATT, CDR2 SNEGSKA, per germline (reference sequence).

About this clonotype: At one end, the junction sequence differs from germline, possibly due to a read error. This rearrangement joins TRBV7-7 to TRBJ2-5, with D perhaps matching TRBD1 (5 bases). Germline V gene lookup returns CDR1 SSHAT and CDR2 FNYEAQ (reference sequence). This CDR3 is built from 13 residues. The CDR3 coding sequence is TGTGCTAGCAGCCCAGGGTTCCAAGAGACCCAGTACTTC. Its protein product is CASSPGFQETQYF.

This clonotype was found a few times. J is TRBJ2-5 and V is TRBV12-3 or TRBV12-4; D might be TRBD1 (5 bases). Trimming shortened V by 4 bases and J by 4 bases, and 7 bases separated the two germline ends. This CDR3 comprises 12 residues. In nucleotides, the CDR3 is TGTGCCAGCAGTTCCCAGGGAGAGACCCAGTACTTC. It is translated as CASSSQGETQYF.

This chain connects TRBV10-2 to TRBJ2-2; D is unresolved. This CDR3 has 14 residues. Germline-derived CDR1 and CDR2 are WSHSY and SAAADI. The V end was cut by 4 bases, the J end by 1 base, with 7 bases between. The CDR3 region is CASSAGVNTGELFF. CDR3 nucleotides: TGCGCCAGCAGTGCTGGGGTGAACACCGGGGAGCTGTTTTTT.

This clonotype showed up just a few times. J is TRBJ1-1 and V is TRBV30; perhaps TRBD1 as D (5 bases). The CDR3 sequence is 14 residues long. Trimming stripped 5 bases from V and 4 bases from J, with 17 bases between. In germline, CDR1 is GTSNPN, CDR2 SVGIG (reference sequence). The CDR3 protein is CAWGPPGTGTEAFF. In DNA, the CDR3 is TGTGCCTGGGGTCCCCCCGGGACTGGCACTGAAGCTTTCTTT.

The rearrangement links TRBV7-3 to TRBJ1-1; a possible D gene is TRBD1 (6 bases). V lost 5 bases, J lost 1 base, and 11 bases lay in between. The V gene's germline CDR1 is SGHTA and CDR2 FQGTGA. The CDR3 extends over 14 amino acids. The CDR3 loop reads CASSPLGGNTEAFF. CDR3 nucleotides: TGTGCCAGCAGCCCCTTAGGGGGGAACACTGAAGCTTTCTTT.

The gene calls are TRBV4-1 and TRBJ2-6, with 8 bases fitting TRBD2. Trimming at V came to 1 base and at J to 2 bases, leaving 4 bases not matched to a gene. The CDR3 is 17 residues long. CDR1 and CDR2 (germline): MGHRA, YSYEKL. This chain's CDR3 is CASSQVRSGAGANVLTF. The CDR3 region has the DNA TGCGCCAGCAGCCAAGTTCGTAGCGGGGCTGGGGCCAACGTCCTGACTTTC.

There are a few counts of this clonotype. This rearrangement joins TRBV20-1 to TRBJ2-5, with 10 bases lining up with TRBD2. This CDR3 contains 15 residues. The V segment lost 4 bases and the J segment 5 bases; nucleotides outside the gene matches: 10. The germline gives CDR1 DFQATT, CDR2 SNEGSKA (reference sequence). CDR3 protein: CSAISLAGETETQYF. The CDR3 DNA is TGCAGTGCTATCTCGCTAGCGGGAGAAACGGAGACCCAGTACTTC.

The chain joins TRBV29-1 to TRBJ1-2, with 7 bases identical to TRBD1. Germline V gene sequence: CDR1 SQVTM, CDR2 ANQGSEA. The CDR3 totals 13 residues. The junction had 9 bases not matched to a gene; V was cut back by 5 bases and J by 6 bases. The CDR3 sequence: CSVISDRDHGYTF. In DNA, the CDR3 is TGCAGCGTTATCTCCGACAGGGATCATGGCTACACCTTC.

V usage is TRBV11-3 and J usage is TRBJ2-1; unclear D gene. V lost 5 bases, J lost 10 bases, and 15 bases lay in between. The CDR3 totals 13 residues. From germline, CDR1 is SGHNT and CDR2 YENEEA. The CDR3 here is CASSQVSETEQFF. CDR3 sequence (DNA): TGTGCCAGCAGCCAGGTATCGGAGACGGAGCAGTTCTTC.

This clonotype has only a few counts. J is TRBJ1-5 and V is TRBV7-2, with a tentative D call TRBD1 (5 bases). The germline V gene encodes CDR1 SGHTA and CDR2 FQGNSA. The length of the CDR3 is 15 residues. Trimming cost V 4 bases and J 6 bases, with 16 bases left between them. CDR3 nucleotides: TGTGCCAGCAGCTCCCGGACGGGGCAGGGTCAGCCCCAGCATTTT. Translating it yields CASSSRTGQGQPQHF.

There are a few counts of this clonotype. CDR3 in amino acids: CASSRYQTGTEAFF. As DNA, the CDR3 is TGCGCCAGCAGTCGATACCAAACGGGGACTGAAGCTTTCTTT. This chain joins TRBV10-1 and TRBJ1-1; no clear D gene. The CDR3 is 14 residues long. Per the germline V gene, CDR1 is WNHNN and CDR2 is SYGVQD (reference sequence). Trimming removed 5 bases from V and 5 bases from J, with 15 bases in between.

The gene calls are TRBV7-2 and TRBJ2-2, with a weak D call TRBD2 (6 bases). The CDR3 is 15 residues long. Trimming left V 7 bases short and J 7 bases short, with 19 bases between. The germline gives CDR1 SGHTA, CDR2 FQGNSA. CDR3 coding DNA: TGTGCCAGCATCCTAGGGAGGCAGGGAGTCGGGGAGCTGTTTTTT. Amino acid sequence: CASILGRQGVGELFF.

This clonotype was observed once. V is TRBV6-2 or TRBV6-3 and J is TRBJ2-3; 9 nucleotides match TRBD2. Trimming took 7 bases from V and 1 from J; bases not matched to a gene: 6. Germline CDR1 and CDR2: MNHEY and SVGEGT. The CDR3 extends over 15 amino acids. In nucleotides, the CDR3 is TGTGCCAGCACCCGGGGCGGGAGGGGCACAGATACGCAGTATTTT. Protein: CASTRGGRGTDTQYF.

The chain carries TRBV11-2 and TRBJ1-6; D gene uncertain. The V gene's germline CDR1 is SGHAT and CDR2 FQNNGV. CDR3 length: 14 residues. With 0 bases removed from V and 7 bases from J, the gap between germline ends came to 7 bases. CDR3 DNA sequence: TGTGCCAGCAGCTTAGAGGCACGAAATTCACCCCTCCACTTT. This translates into CASSLEARNSPLHF.

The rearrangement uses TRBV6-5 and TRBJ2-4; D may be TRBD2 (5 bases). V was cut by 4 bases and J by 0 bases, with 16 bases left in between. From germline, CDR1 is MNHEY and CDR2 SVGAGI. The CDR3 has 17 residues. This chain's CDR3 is CASSSLGVAGAKNIQYF. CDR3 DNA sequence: TGTGCCAGCAGTTCCCTCGGTGTGGCGGGAGCCAAAAACATTCAGTACTTC.

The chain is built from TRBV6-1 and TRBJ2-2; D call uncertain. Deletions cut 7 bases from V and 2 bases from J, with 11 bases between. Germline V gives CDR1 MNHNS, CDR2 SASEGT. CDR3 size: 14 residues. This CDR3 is CASTIGPNTGELFF. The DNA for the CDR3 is TGTGCCAGCACTATCGGACCAAACACCGGGGAGCTGTTTTTT.

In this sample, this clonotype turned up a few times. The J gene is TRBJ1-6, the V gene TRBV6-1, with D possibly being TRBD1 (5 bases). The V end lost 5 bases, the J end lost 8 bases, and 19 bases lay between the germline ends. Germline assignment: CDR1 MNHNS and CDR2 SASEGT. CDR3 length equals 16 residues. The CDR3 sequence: CASSPPLRTSHSPLHF. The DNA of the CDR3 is TGTGCCAGCAGTCCCCCACTCCGGACAAGTCATTCACCCCTCCACTTT.

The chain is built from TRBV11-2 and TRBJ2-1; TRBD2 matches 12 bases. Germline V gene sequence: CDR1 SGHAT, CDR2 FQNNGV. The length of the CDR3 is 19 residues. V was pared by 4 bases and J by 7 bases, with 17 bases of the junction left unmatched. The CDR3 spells CASSSRAPGTSGLRNEQFF. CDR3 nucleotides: TGTGCCAGCAGCTCCAGGGCTCCCGGGACTAGCGGGTTAAGGAATGAGCAGTTCTTC.

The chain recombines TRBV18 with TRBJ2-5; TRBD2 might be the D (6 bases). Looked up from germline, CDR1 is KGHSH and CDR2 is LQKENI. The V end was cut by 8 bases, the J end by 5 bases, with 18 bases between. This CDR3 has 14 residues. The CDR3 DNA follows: TGTGCCAGCGCTAGGAGGGGTCCCCTCGAGACCCAGTACTTC. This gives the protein CASARRGPLETQYF.

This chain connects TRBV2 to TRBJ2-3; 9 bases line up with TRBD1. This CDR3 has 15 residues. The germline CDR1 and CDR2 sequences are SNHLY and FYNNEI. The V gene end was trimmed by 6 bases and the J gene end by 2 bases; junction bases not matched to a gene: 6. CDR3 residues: CASSGRDRDTDTQYF. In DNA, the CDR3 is TGTGCCAGCAGCGGCCGGGACAGGGACACAGATACGCAGTATTTT.